This T cell receptor beta chain emerged from a study of spatial heterogeneity in lung cancer. Study-wide context: Raw reads contained each unique TCR and UMI combination more than ten times on average.

Germline loops: CDR1 LGHNA, CDR2 YSLEER. The CDR3 totals 14 residues. With V trimmed by 8 bases and J by 6 bases, 8 bases remained unmatched. Using its own MiXCR run on the 5' RACE reads, TCRdb lists one record per CDR3 protein. The sample yields some 1,000 distinct CDR3 sequences, approximately 3.9% seen once. Worth noting for this clonotype: Its antigen is unidentified.

As for time point: sample taken at primary tumor resection. The 60 to 80 donors had untreated early-stage non-small cell lung cancer. The study sequenced unsorted whole RNA from tumor, nontumor lung or frozen PBMC. Broader study findings: Within tumors, counts of expanded alpha and beta TCRs tracked tumor mutation counts.

Sequenced here: lung tumor tissue, sampled at surgery. The V and J genes are TRBV4-3 and TRBJ2-1, with 9 bases matching TRBD1. The receptor's source is a male donor with early-stage non-small cell lung cancer. CDR3 in DNA: TGCGCCAGCGCGCGACAGGGGGGGTCCAATGAGCAGTTCTTC. This gives the protein CASARQGGSNEQFF.